These 12 T cell receptor beta chains came from one sample sequenced in a study of cytomegalovirus exposure and HLA in healthy donors. Use of 60 Vbeta and 13 Jbeta primers characterized the PCR. Produced via immunoSEQ multiplex PCR; TCRdb's table is partial and in-frame only. The table includes about 160,000 clones, about three quarters detected once. Sequencing was done on a sample of PBMCs. The source is a woman in her fifties or sixties in good health and CMV-seropositive.

To note about this clone: The same CDR3 can be traced to other DNA sequences in this sample. The V gene is TRBV5-1, the J gene TRBJ2-5; D unresolved. The V end was cut by 0 bases, the J end by 1 base, with 4 bases between. CDR3 length equals 13 residues. Germline V gene sequence: CDR1 SGHRS, CDR2 YFSETQ. The CDR3 loop reads CASSLGGQETQYF. CDR3 in DNA: TGCGCCAGCAGCTTGGGCGGCCAAGAGACCCAGTACTTC.

V is TRBV4-1 and J is TRBJ2-3; 14 bases fit TRBD2. Germline V gives CDR1 MGHRA, CDR2 YSYEKL. The CDR3 sequence is 17 residues long. J was trimmed by 10 bases and V by 1 base; bases with no gene match: 10. The CDR3, as DNA: TGCGCCAGCAGCCAAGGGACTAGCGGGGGGCCACGTCTTGCGCAGTATTTT. It yields the protein CASSQGTSGGPRLAQYF.

This chain joins TRBV5-6 and TRBJ2-7; 10 bases align to TRBD2. Germline V gene sequence: CDR1 SGHDT, CDR2 YYEEEE. Trimming cost V 4 bases and J 3 bases; bases outside gene matches: 7. The CDR3 runs 15 residues. Here the CDR3 reads CASSQGLAGDYEQYF. CDR3 bases: TGTGCCAGCAGCCAGGGGCTAGCGGGGGACTACGAGCAGTACTTC. Filled out from reference TRBV5-6 and TRBJ2-7, the complete variable domain reads DAGVTQSPTHLIKTRGQQVTLRCSPKSGHDTVSWYQQALGQGPQFIFQYYEEEERQRGNFPDRFSGHQFPNYSSELNVNALLLGDSALYLCASSQGLAGDYEQYFGPGTRLTVT.

V is TRBV9 and J is TRBJ2-2; 8 bases are shared with TRBD1. Losses at the gene ends were 2 bases for V and 7 bases for J; bases not matched to a gene: 7. The CDR3 spans 15 residues. Germline values: CDR1 SGDLS, CDR2 YYNGEE. For the CDR3, the DNA is TGTGCCAGCAGCGTTCGACAGGGGCTTGGCGGGGAGCTGTTTTTT. Translating gives CASSVRQGLGGELFF.

A word on this clone: Additional DNA sequences in this sample encode the identical CDR3. The CDR3 here is CASSPRGGRETQYF. CDR3 DNA: TGTGCCAGCAGTCCACGGGGGGGCCGGGAGACCCAGTACTTC. The rearrangement joins TRBV7-2 to TRBJ2-5; 8 bases are shared with TRBD2. The CDR3 length is 14 residues. Germline assignment: CDR1 SGHTA and CDR2 FQGNSA. The J segment lost 5 bases and the V segment lost 6 bases, leaving 8 bases of the junction unmatched.

Only one count was recorded for this clone. V usage is TRBV19 and J usage is TRBJ2-5, with a weak D call TRBD1 (6 bases). Germline CDR1 and CDR2: LNHDA and SQIVND (reference sequence). This CDR3 has 12 amino acids. Deletions cut 6 bases from V and 5 bases from J, with 10 bases between. The CDR3 coding sequence is TGTGCCAGTAGCACGAGGGGGGAGACCCAGTACTTC. It translates to CASSTRGETQYF.

The chain employs TRBV18 and TRBJ2-1; 10 bases agree with TRBD2. CDR1 is KGHSH, CDR2 LQKENI, per germline. V dropped 0 bases and J dropped 7; count of bases not matched to a gene: 3. CDR3 length equals 15 residues. The CDR3 DNA sequence: TGTGCCAGCTCACCACCAGCGGGAGGGAAGAATGAGCAGTTCTTC. The encoded protein is CASSPPAGGKNEQFF.

In this sample, this clone turned up once. The J gene is TRBJ1-6, the V gene TRBV19; D perhaps matches TRBD1 (6 bases). Per germline, CDR1 LNHDA and CDR2 SQIVND (reference sequence). V lost 3 bases and J lost 9, with 12 bases in between. This CDR3 region has 14 residues. The CDR3: CASSIAQGSSPLHF. CDR3 nucleotide sequence: TGTGCCAGTAGTATTGCCCAGGGGAGTTCACCCCTCCACTTT. The full variable domain, in which reference TRBV19 and TRBJ1-6 provide the parts outside the CDR3, is DGGITQSPKYLFRKEGQNVTLSCEQNLNHDAMYWYRQDPGQGLRLIYYSQIVNDFQKGDIAEGYSVSREKKESFPLTVTSAQKNPTAFYLCASSIAQGSSPLHFGNGTRLTVT.

The gene calls are TRBV6-5 and TRBJ2-7, with 7 bases aligning to TRBD1. Trimming at V came to 4 bases and at J to 3 bases, leaving 9 bases not matched to a gene. The CDR3 contains 15 residues. In germline, CDR1 is MNHEY, CDR2 SVGAGI. The CDR3 nucleotides are TGTGCCAGCAGTTGGCGACAGGGTAGGGTCTACGAGCAGTACTTC. As protein: CASSWRQGRVYEQYF.

The V call is TRBV19, the J call TRBJ1-2; 8 bases agree with TRBD1. The CDR3 is made up of 17 amino acids. From germline, CDR1 is LNHDA and CDR2 SQIVND (reference sequence). The V and J ends lost 5 bases and 0 bases, in that order; junction bases with no gene match: 11. The CDR3 here is CASSPRTGKASNYGYTF. The CDR3 bases are TGTGCCAGTAGTCCGCGGACAGGGAAAGCTTCTAACTATGGCTACACCTTC.

This chain uses TRBV25-1 with TRBJ1-4; 7 nucleotides align to TRBD1. Germline CDR1 reads MGHDK; CDR2 reads SYGVNS. Germline trimming cut 6 bases from V and 10 bases from J; bases unmatched to any gene: 11. CDR3 length equals 14 residues. CDR3 amino acids: CASSMTGMAAKLFF. As DNA, the CDR3 is TGTGCCAGCAGCATGACAGGGATGGCCGCAAAACTGTTTTTT. The whole variable domain, remainder taken from reference TRBV25-1 and TRBJ1-4, is EADIYQTPRYLVIGTGKKITLECSQTMGHDKMYWYQQDPGMELHLIHYSYGVNSTEKGDLSSESTVSRIRTEHFPLTLESARPSHTSQYLCASSMTGMAAKLFFGSGTQLSVL.

The V call is TRBV7-9, the J call TRBJ1-2; 8 bases agree with TRBD1. CDR1 and CDR2 (germline): SEHNR, FQNEAQ (reference sequence). This CDR3 has 14 residues. V dropped 7 bases and J dropped 5; count of bases not matched to a gene: 9. As DNA, the CDR3 is TGTGCCAGCAACCGACAACAGGGGGGGTATGGCTACACCTTC. Translating it yields CASNRQQGGYGYTF.